The rows below give T cell receptor beta chains drawn from one sample of a study of naive CD8 T cells in extremely preterm neonates. Data came from immunoSEQ multiplex PCR; TCRdb stores just in-frame clones and leaves some out. The table lists roughly 4,000 clones, less than 98% of them singletons, with under 0.75% in the top ten. The sample taken for sequencing was naive CD8+ T cells from blood. Every receptor here comes from a human donor in good health. CDR3s include the opening cysteine and the closing phenylalanine or tryptophan. The order of the fields is D gene, J gene, clone size, V gene, CDR3 protein, CDR3 DNA. A D gene is named only where the DNA matches it firmly. Clone size is stated in some rows and not others, as once, few, many or a class when expanded.

d_call: -; j_call: TRBJ2-7; clone_size: -; v_call: TRBV4-3; cdr3_aa: CASSQEARAGGEQYF; cdr3_nt: TGCGCCAGCAGCCAAGAGGCGAGGGCTGGCGGGGAGCAGTACTTC
d_call: TRBD1; j_call: TRBJ2-3; clone_size: once; v_call: TRBV9; cdr3_aa: CASSVVGTGGDTQYF; cdr3_nt: TGTGCCAGCAGCGTAGTGGGGACAGGGGGAGATACGCAGTATTTT
d_call: -; j_call: TRBJ2-5; clone_size: -; v_call: TRBV19; cdr3_aa: CASSMEGGETQYF; cdr3_nt: TGTGCCAGTAGTATGGAAGGAGGGGAGACCCAGTACTTC
d_call: TRBD2; j_call: TRBJ2-2; clone_size: -; v_call: TRBV27; cdr3_aa: CARGRMRLAGGPDTGELFF; cdr3_nt: TGTGCCAGGGGGCGGATGCGACTAGCGGGGGGCCCCGACACCGGGGAGCTGTTTTTT
d_call: TRBD1; j_call: TRBJ1-6; clone_size: -; v_call: TRBV11-3; cdr3_aa: CASSPDRTGKALHF; cdr3_nt: TGCGCCAGCAGCCCAGACCGGACAGGGAAGGCCCTCCACTTT
d_call: -; j_call: TRBJ1-1; clone_size: -; v_call: TRBV11-2; cdr3_aa: CASSSTGAYTEAFF; cdr3_nt: TGTGCCAGCAGCTCCACGGGAGCGTACACTGAAGCTTTCTTT
d_call: -; j_call: TRBJ2-3; clone_size: -; v_call: TRBV18; cdr3_aa: CASSPYHNREDTQYF; cdr3_nt: TGTGCCAGCTCACCTTACCACAACCGGGAGGATACGCAGTATTTT
d_call: TRBD2; j_call: TRBJ2-1; clone_size: -; v_call: TRBV9; cdr3_aa: CASSGGTSFSYNEQFF; cdr3_nt: TGTGCCAGCAGCGGGGGGACTAGTTTTTCCTACAATGAGCAGTTCTTC
d_call: TRBD1; j_call: TRBJ1-4; clone_size: -; v_call: TRBV5-1; cdr3_aa: CASSSIGWTGGATNEKLFF; cdr3_nt: TGCGCCAGCAGCTCAATTGGTTGGACAGGGGGAGCAACTAATGAAAAACTGTTTTTT
d_call: -; j_call: TRBJ2-1; clone_size: once; v_call: TRBV5-1; cdr3_aa: CASSLADPGYEQFF; cdr3_nt: TGCGCCAGCAGCTTGGCCGATCCCGGGTATGAGCAGTTCTTC
d_call: TRBD1; j_call: TRBJ1-1; clone_size: -; v_call: TRBV11-2; cdr3_aa: CASSLRDRELLNTEAFF; cdr3_nt: TGTGCCAGCAGCTTACGGGACAGAGAGCTCTTGAACACTGAAGCTTTCTTT
d_call: TRBD1; j_call: TRBJ1-1; clone_size: -; v_call: TRBV30; cdr3_aa: CAWTEERGHLNTEAFF; cdr3_nt: TGTGCCTGGACGGAGGAGAGGGGGCATTTGAACACTGAAGCTTTCTTT
d_call: -; j_call: TRBJ2-6; clone_size: -; v_call: TRBV27; cdr3_aa: CASSLLGGANVLTF; cdr3_nt: TGTGCCAGCAGTTTACTAGGAGGGGCCAACGTCCTGACTTTC
d_call: -; j_call: TRBJ1-1; clone_size: -; v_call: TRBV28; cdr3_aa: CASSLWGRAVGTEAFF; cdr3_nt: TGTGCCAGCAGTTTATGGGGCAGGGCAGTGGGCACTGAAGCTTTCTTT
d_call: TRBD1; j_call: TRBJ2-5; clone_size: -; v_call: TRBV5-1; cdr3_aa: CASSPTGGTKETQYF; cdr3_nt: TGCGCCAGCAGCCCGACAGGGGGGACAAAAGAGACCCAGTACTTC
d_call: -; j_call: TRBJ2-2; clone_size: -; v_call: TRBV4-1; cdr3_aa: CASSQDIDTGELFF; cdr3_nt: TGCGCCAGCAGCCAAGATATCGACACCGGGGAGCTGTTTTTT
d_call: TRBD1; j_call: TRBJ1-4; clone_size: -; v_call: TRBV29-1; cdr3_aa: CSVTDRDPNEKLFF; cdr3_nt: TGCAGCGTGACGGACAGGGATCCGAATGAAAAACTGTTTTTT
d_call: -; j_call: TRBJ1-1; clone_size: -; v_call: TRBV6-1; cdr3_aa: CASSEGGELGLYTEAFF; cdr3_nt: TGTGCCAGCAGTGAAGGTGGGGAGCTCGGTTTGTACACTGAAGCTTTCTTT
d_call: -; j_call: TRBJ1-4; clone_size: -; v_call: TRBV27; cdr3_aa: CASSPHFANEKLFF; cdr3_nt: TGTGCCAGCAGTCCCCATTTTGCTAATGAAAAACTGTTTTTT
d_call: -; j_call: TRBJ1-1; clone_size: -; v_call: TRBV11-2; cdr3_aa: CASSASRGTEAFF; cdr3_nt: TGTGCCAGCAGCGCCAGTAGGGGCACTGAAGCTTTCTTT
d_call: -; j_call: TRBJ2-2; clone_size: -; v_call: TRBV28; cdr3_aa: CASSANLWTESTGELFF; cdr3_nt: TGTGCCAGCAGTGCGAACCTATGGACAGAAAGCACCGGGGAGCTGTTTTTT
d_call: -; j_call: TRBJ2-1; clone_size: -; v_call: TRBV28; cdr3_aa: CASSLTRYNEQFF; cdr3_nt: TGTGCCAGCAGTTTAACTAGATACAATGAGCAGTTCTTC
d_call: -; j_call: TRBJ1-1; clone_size: -; v_call: TRBV27; cdr3_aa: CASSTLGATEAFF; cdr3_nt: TGTGCCAGCAGTACCTTAGGGGCCACTGAAGCTTTCTTT
d_call: TRBD2; j_call: TRBJ2-1; clone_size: once; v_call: TRBV4-1; cdr3_aa: CASSQRSGGAYNEQFF; cdr3_nt: TGCGCCAGCAGCCAGAGGAGCGGGGGGGCGTACAATGAGCAGTTCTTC
d_call: -; j_call: TRBJ1-6; clone_size: once; v_call: TRBV9; cdr3_aa: CASSPMRQQVKGNSPLHF; cdr3_nt: TGTGCCAGCAGCCCTATGAGGCAACAGGTAAAGGGGAATTCACCCCTCCACTTT
d_call: -; j_call: TRBJ1-5; clone_size: -; v_call: TRBV21-1; cdr3_aa: CASSNFKGDSNQPQHF; cdr3_nt: TGTGCCAGCAGCAATTTTAAGGGGGATAGCAATCAGCCCCAGCATTTT